A single sample is the source of the 28 T cell receptor beta chains below, sequenced in a study of shared clonotypes between healthy human individuals. Some clones are missing from TCRdb's copy, which holds only in-frame ones; the method was immunoSEQ multiplex PCR. Found here are 2 million to 2.5 million clones, just over 90% of them singletons; the top ten hold about 0.37%. Specimen: naive CD4+ T cells from PBMCs. The subset is: CD45RA+ positively selected. Source of these receptors: a man in his late teens or twenties in good health. Some clones in this sample may be carry-over from other donors' samples.

A note on this clone: The same CDR3 also results from other DNA sequences found in this sample. The chain combines TRBV4-1 with TRBJ2-1; a weak D match, TRBD2 (6 bases). V was trimmed by 1 base and J by 0 bases, leaving 7 bases between them. Looked up from germline, CDR1 is MGHRA and CDR2 is YSYEKL. The CDR3 totals 15 residues. The CDR3: CASSQAGLSYNEQFF. In DNA, the CDR3 is TGCGCCAGCAGCCAAGCGGGACTCTCCTACAATGAGCAGTTCTTC.

V usage is TRBV7-2 and J usage is TRBJ2-7, with D perhaps given as TRBD1 or TRBD2 (5 bases each). The CDR3 is made up of 12 amino acids. V lost 2 bases to trimming and J lost 6 bases, with 8 bases between them. Germline CDR1 and CDR2: SGHTA and FQGNSA. Here the CDR3 DNA reads TGTGCCAGCAGCTTACGGGGCCTCGAGCAGTACTTC. Its protein is CASSLRGLEQYF.

Comment on this clone: This CDR3 fails to terminate in the conserved phenylalanine or tryptophan, so it likely reflects a read error. The chain employs TRBV7-9 and TRBJ1-1; D remains ambiguous. The germline CDR1 and CDR2 sequences are SEHNR and FQNEAQ (reference sequence). The CDR3 spans 12 residues. V was cut by 3 bases and J by 3 bases, with 5 bases left in between. The CDR3 nucleotides are TGTGCCAGCAGCTTGAGGGACACTGAAGCTTTCCTT. Translated, it gives CASSLRDTEAFL.

Notes on this clone: This same CDR3 is encoded by further DNA sequences in the sample. The chain employs TRBV7-2 and TRBJ1-5, with 7 bases aligning to TRBD1. With V trimmed by 1 base and J by 4 bases, 1 base remained unmatched. The CDR3 runs to 14 residues. CDR1 SGHTA and CDR2 FQGNSA come from the germline V gene. CDR3 sequence reads: CASSLGQGNQPQHF. In DNA form, the CDR3 reads TGTGCCAGCAGCTTAGGACAGGGAAATCAGCCCCAGCATTTT. The whole variable domain, remainder taken from reference TRBV7-2 and TRBJ1-5, is GAGVSQSPSNKVTEKGKDVELRCDPISGHTALYWYRQSLGQGLEFLIYFQGNSAPDKSGLPSDRFSAERTGGSVSTLTIQRTQQEDSAVYLCASSLGQGNQPQHFGDGTRLSIL.

The gene calls are TRBV30 and TRBJ1-1; maybe TRBD1 (6 bases). CDR3 length equals 14 residues. V gave up 0 bases and J gave up 4 bases, with 12 bases separating them. Per germline, CDR1 GTSNPN and CDR2 SVGIG (reference sequence). In DNA, the CDR3 is TGTGCCTGGAGTGTACGCAGGGGACTCACTGAAGCTTTCTTT. Amino acid sequence: CAWSVRRGLTEAFF.

The chain couples TRBV2 to TRBJ2-1; weak D call: TRBD2 (6 bases). The CDR3 is made up of 15 amino acids. The germline V and J ends were trimmed by 8 bases and 1 base, with 15 bases remaining between them. The V gene's germline CDR1 is SNHLY and CDR2 FYNNEI. The CDR3 DNA follows: TGTGCCAGCGGTAGCGGAGTCTCTTCCTACAATGAGCAGTTCTTC. Translating gives CASGSGVSSYNEQFF.

V and J are TRBV5-4 and TRBJ1-2; D possibly corresponds to TRBD1 (5 bases). Germline V gene data show CDR1 as SGHNT and CDR2 as YYREEE (reference sequence). CDR3 length: 14 amino acids. V was pared by 5 bases and J by 1 base, with 12 bases between. CDR3 amino acids: CASSSGYDNYGYTF. CDR3 nucleotides: TGTGCCAGCAGTTCAGGGTATGATAACTATGGCTACACCTTC.

This chain joins TRBV19 and TRBJ2-1, with 7 nucleotides matching TRBD1. After removal of 10 bases from V and 2 bases from J, the junction contained 5 bases not matched to a gene. Germline V gives CDR1 LNHDA, CDR2 SQIVND (reference sequence). The CDR3 totals 13 residues. CDR3 sequence: CATRQGTYNEQFF. CDR3 nucleotides: TGTGCCACCCGACAGGGAACCTACAATGAGCAGTTCTTC.

Regarding this clone: In the same sample, other DNA sequences code for this CDR3. This chain connects TRBV5-1 to TRBJ2-5; the D gene is possibly TRBD1 (6 bases). This CDR3 comprises 14 residues. Trimming cost V 1 base and J 2 bases, with 9 bases left between them. Germline V gene data show CDR1 as SGHRS and CDR2 as YFSETQ. The CDR3 here is CASSLQGPQETQYF. The CDR3 region has the DNA TGCGCCAGCAGCTTGCAGGGGCCGCAAGAGACCCAGTACTTC.

The chain employs TRBV21-1 and TRBJ2-7; TRBD2 is taken as the D call from the table, unchecked against the DNA. TRBV21-1 is a recognized pseudogene. This CDR3 is 13 amino acids long. CDR3 loop: CASSQGPGPGGYF. The CDR3 DNA reads as TGTGCCAGCAGCCAAGGTCCGGGCCCCGGAGGGTACTTC.

Regarding this clone: This specimen includes other DNA sequences encoding the same CDR3. This chain joins TRBV29-1 and TRBJ2-3; the match to TRBD2 covers 10 bases. The V and J ends lost 5 bases and 4 bases, in that order; junction bases with no gene match: 6. Germline V gene data show CDR1 as SQVTM and CDR2 as ANQGSEA. This CDR3 contains 14 residues. In DNA, the CDR3 is TGCAGCGTTCCTCTAGCGGGAGTCGCAGATACGCAGTATTTT. This translates into CSVPLAGVADTQYF.

The chain combines TRBV7-9 with TRBJ2-1; D is uncertain. Germline V gene data show CDR1 as SEHNR and CDR2 as FQNEAQ (reference sequence). The CDR3 is made up of 13 amino acids. V dropped 1 base and J dropped 9 bases, with 10 bases sitting between them. The chain's CDR3 is CASSLDGNAEQFF. DNA for the CDR3: TGTGCCAGCAGCTTAGATGGTAATGCTGAGCAGTTCTTC.

The chain joins TRBV28 to TRBJ1-1, with D possibly matching TRBD1 (6 bases). V lost 6 bases and J lost 8, with 10 bases in between. There are 11 residues in the CDR3. Germline values: CDR1 MDHEN, CDR2 SYDVKM. CDR3 nucleotides: TGTGCCAGCAGCCCTGGACAGGAAGCTTTCTTT. Translated, it gives CASSPGQEAFF.

CDR3 sequence (DNA): TGCGCCAGCAGCTTGGTCTCAGGGCAGCAAGAGACCCAGTACTTC. Its protein product is CASSLVSGQQETQYF. V is TRBV5-1 and J is TRBJ2-5; D may be TRBD1 (5 bases). Germline CDR1 is SGHRS and CDR2 is YFSETQ. Trimming took 0 bases from V and 2 from J, leaving 11 bases between them. The CDR3 loop spans 15 amino acids.

A remark on this clone: This CDR3 is also generated by other DNA sequences in the sample. The chain has TRBV6-1 and TRBJ2-5; no clear D gene. V was pared by 2 bases and J by 4 bases, with 8 bases between. Germline V gene data show CDR1 as MNHNS and CDR2 as SASEGT. The CDR3 is 13 residues long. The CDR3 region is CASSELGRETQYF. CDR3 bases: TGTGCCAGCAGTGAACTGGGTCGAGAGACCCAGTACTTC.

V is TRBV15 and J is TRBJ2-3; D is possibly TRBD2 (5 bases). The CDR3 spans 15 residues. Trimming left V 5 bases short and J 2 bases short, with 14 bases between. The germline V gene encodes CDR1 LNHNV and CDR2 YYDKDF (reference sequence). The CDR3 nucleotides read TGTGCCACCAGCCAGACCAGCGGTTTCACAGATACGCAGTATTTT. As protein: CATSQTSGFTDTQYF.

V is TRBV2 and J is TRBJ2-5; D call uncertain. Trimming pared 4 bases from V and 5 bases from J, leaving 17 bases between. Germline V CDR1 and CDR2: SNHLY, FYNNEI. The CDR3 covers 15 residues. The DNA of the CDR3 is TGTGCCAGCAGTGGTCGAACAGCAACCCCCGAGACCCAGTACTTC. It translates to CASSGRTATPETQYF.

About this clone: Other DNA sequences in the same sample also yield this CDR3. J is TRBJ2-7 and V is TRBV7-2; 9 bases agree with TRBD1. The junction had 3 bases not matched to a gene; V was cut back by 4 bases and J by 2 bases. The germline V gene encodes CDR1 SGHTA and CDR2 FQGNSA. The CDR3 is 14 residues long. The CDR3 coding sequence is TGTGCCAGCAGCTCCCGGACAGGGGCCTACGAGCAGTACTTC. This gives the protein CASSSRTGAYEQYF.

The genes are TRBV7-2 and TRBJ1-1; D not certain. Germline CDR1 and CDR2: SGHTA and FQGNSA. The CDR3 has 16 residues. Trimming removed 4 bases from V and 1 base from J, with 16 bases in between. The CDR3 DNA reads as TGTGCCAGCAGCTCATTAACCCCTCGGAGGAACACTGAAGCTTTCTTT. This gives the protein CASSSLTPRRNTEAFF.

The rearrangement uses TRBV7-9 and TRBJ2-2, with TRBD1 as a possible D gene (6 bases). CDR1 and CDR2 from the germline V gene are SEHNR and FQNEAQ (reference sequence). Deletions cut 5 bases from V and 4 bases from J, with 14 bases between. This CDR3 comprises 15 residues. The CDR3 DNA reads TGTGCCAGCAGCCCCCAAGGGGGAACCACCGGGGAGCTGTTTTTT. Protein: CASSPQGGTTGELFF.

The V call is TRBV19, the J call TRBJ1-5; TRBD1 matches at 9 bases. This CDR3 comprises 15 residues. Germline lookup yields CDR1 LNHDA and CDR2 SQIVND (reference sequence). V was clipped by 6 bases and J by 1 base; unmatched bases: 4. CDR3 in DNA: TGTGCCAGTAGGGGACAGGGAACGAGCAATCAGCCCCAGCATTTT. It is translated as CASRGQGTSNQPQHF.

The chain links TRBV4-3 to TRBJ1-5, with 7 bases fitting TRBD1. Germline loops: CDR1 LGHNA, CDR2 YSLEER. The V segment lost 1 base and the J segment 7 bases; nucleotides outside the gene matches: 16. The CDR3 is 18 residues long. The CDR3 spells CASSQASGGQTGRQPQHF. The CDR3 DNA sequence: TGCGCCAGCAGCCAAGCCTCTGGGGGCCAGACAGGGCGGCAGCCCCAGCATTTT.

This rearrangement joins TRBV4-2 to TRBJ1-2; 8 bases are a match to TRBD1. V was clipped by 2 bases and J by 6 bases; unmatched bases: 5. Germline V lookup: CDR1 LGHNA, CDR2 YNFKEQ. The CDR3 extends over 14 amino acids. CDR3: CASSQQDREDGYTF. CDR3 nucleotides: TGTGCCAGCAGCCAACAGGACAGGGAGGATGGCTACACCTTC.

This clone was detected only once. This rearrangement joins TRBV5-6 to TRBJ1-2, with no clear D. The V end lost 4 bases, the J end lost 8 bases, and 15 bases lay between the germline ends. This CDR3 comprises 13 residues. Germline V CDR1 and CDR2: SGHDT, YYEEEE. The CDR3 spells CASSIRTRWGYTF. The CDR3 DNA is TGTGCCAGCAGCATAAGGACCCGCTGGGGCTACACCTTC.

The chain carries TRBV11-2 and TRBJ1-2; 7 positions agree with TRBD1. The CDR3 has 17 residues. In germline, CDR1 is SGHAT, CDR2 FQNNGV. Trimming cost V 1 base and J 8 bases; bases outside gene matches: 16. CDR3: CASSLAFPTTGWVGYTF. Here the CDR3 DNA reads TGTGCCAGCAGCTTAGCCTTTCCTACGACAGGGTGGGTCGGCTACACCTTC.

The rearrangement joins TRBV5-1 to TRBJ2-1, with D perhaps assigned TRBD1 or TRBD2 (6 bases each). This CDR3 spans 21 amino acids. Germline V gene sequence: CDR1 SGHRS, CDR2 YFSETQ. V gave up 0 bases and J gave up 8 bases, with 33 bases separating them. This CDR3 is CASSLAEGAIGQGRLGHEQFF. For the CDR3, the DNA is TGCGCCAGCAGCTTGGCCGAAGGAGCAATCGGGCAGGGGAGGTTGGGCCATGAGCAGTTCTTC.

V usage is TRBV5-5 and J usage is TRBJ2-7, with TRBD1 matching 8 bases. The germline CDR1 and CDR2 sequences are SGHKS and YYEKEE (reference sequence). V lost 4 bases, J lost 6 bases, and 12 bases stayed unmatched. The CDR3 consists of 15 residues. CDR3 amino acids: CASSTLGQGSSEQYF. The CDR3 DNA follows: TGTGCCAGCAGCACGCTCGGACAGGGTTCGAGCGAGCAGTACTTC.

The rearrangement joins TRBV4-1 to TRBJ1-5, with 10 bases identical to TRBD1. J lost 3 bases, V lost 4 bases, and 3 bases had no gene match. Germline lookup yields CDR1 MGHRA and CDR2 YSYEKL. The CDR3 is 15 amino acids. For the CDR3, the DNA is TGCGCCAGCAGCCGGGGGACAGGGGACAATCAGCCCCAGCATTTT. It is translated as CASSRGTGDNQPQHF.